Shown below are 29 T cell receptor beta chains from a single sample sequenced in a study of T cells in Graves' hyperthyroidism and ophthalmopathy. RNA transcripts were the template for amplifying TCR beta CDR3 regions. A first-round RT-PCR of the TCR CDR3 used the HTBI primer set. TCRdb analysed the multiplex PCR reads with MiXCR anew, one entry per CDR3 protein. The sample gives over 450,000 distinct CDR3 sequences, 14% of which show up once; less than 20% is in the top ten. Sequencing input: blood. Source of these receptors: a woman aged 18-30 years with Graves' hyperthyroidism.

This clonotype was recorded once. A much larger clonotype is one base distant, so this may be a read error. The gene calls are TRBV19 and TRBJ2-5; 14 bases match TRBD2. V was clipped by 7 bases and J by 6 bases; unmatched bases: 10. Germline CDR1 LNHDA, CDR2 SQIVND (reference sequence). This CDR3 contains 16 residues. Written as DNA, the CDR3 is TGTGCCAGTAATCCCGGGGGACTAGCGGGAGAGAAGACCCAGTACTTC. Protein product: CASNPGGLAGEKTQYF.

This clonotype was seen many times. The chain links TRBV11-1 to TRBJ2-7, with D perhaps TRBD2 (6 bases). V was shortened by 1 base and J by 6 bases, with 13 bases between the two germline ends. CDR1 is SGHAT, CDR2 FQDESV, per germline (reference sequence). The CDR3 is 14 amino acids. CDR3 DNA: TGTGCCAGCAGCTTAGAGATAGCGGCCTCCGAGCAGTACTTC. It yields the protein CASSLEIAASEQYF.

This clonotype was detected many times. The genes are TRBV29-1 and TRBJ2-1; TRBD2 might be the D (5 bases). This CDR3 comprises 15 residues. Germline-derived CDR1 and CDR2 are SQVTM and ANQGSEA. Trimming cost V 6 bases and J 0 bases, with 15 bases left between them. CDR3 nucleotides: TGCAGCGTCCCTCCCCGGACTTTCTCCTACAATGAGCAGTTCTTC. Its protein is CSVPPRTFSYNEQFF.

This clonotype was seen ten or more times. The gene calls are TRBV18 and TRBJ2-4; D may match TRBD1 or TRBD2 (5 bases each). CDR1 is KGHSH, CDR2 LQKENI, per germline. V was pared by 0 bases and J by 3 bases, with 21 bases between. The CDR3 extends over 19 amino acids. The chain's CDR3 is CASSPPPLGEGGGKNIQYF. The CDR3 nucleotides are TGTGCCAGCTCACCACCGCCTCTAGGAGAGGGTGGGGGCAAAAACATTCAGTACTTC.

This clonotype was observed many times. V gene TRBV11-3 combines with J gene TRBJ2-2; TRBD1 matches at 8 bases. CDR1 and CDR2 from the germline V gene are SGHNT and YENEEA. The V and J ends lost 5 bases and 4 bases, in that order; junction bases with no gene match: 6. CDR3 length: 15 residues. In nucleotides, the CDR3 is TGTGCCAGCAGCCCGACAGGGGATCGCACCGGGGAGCTGTTTTTT. Its protein product is CASSPTGDRTGELFF. The complete variable domain, with remaining parts taken from reference TRBV11-3 and TRBJ2-2, reads EAGVVQSPRYKIIEKKQPVAFWCNPISGHNTLYWYLQNLGQGPELLIRYENEEAVDDSQLPKDRFSAERLKGVDSTLKIQPAELGDSAVYLCASSPTGDRTGELFFGEGSRLTVL.

This clonotype was seen many times. This chain joins TRBV5-4 and TRBJ2-1; TRBD2 agrees at 10 bases. Germline trimming cut 5 bases from V and 8 bases from J; bases unmatched to any gene: 10. Germline V gene sequence: CDR1 SGHNT, CDR2 YYREEE (reference sequence). The CDR3 loop spans 15 amino acids. The CDR3 spells CASRRAGGMFDEQFF. For the CDR3, the DNA is TGTGCCAGCAGGCGAGCGGGAGGGATGTTCGATGAGCAGTTCTTC. Based on the CDR3 plus reference TRBV5-4 and TRBJ2-1, the full variable domain is ETGVTQSPTHLIKTRGQQVTLRCSSQSGHNTVSWYQQALGQGPQFIFQYYREEENGRGNFPPRFSGLQFPNYSSELNVNALELDDSALYLCASRRAGGMFDEQFFGPGTRLTVL.

This clonotype was observed at least ten times. V gene TRBV6-1 combines with J gene TRBJ2-1, with 12 bases matching TRBD2. V dropped 4 bases and J dropped 7; count of bases not matched to a gene: 11. This CDR3 is built from 17 residues. The germline CDR1 and CDR2 sequences are MNHNS and SASEGT. Written as DNA, the CDR3 is TGTGCCAGCAGTGCCTTGAGACTAGCGGGAGTGAGGAATGAGCAGTTCTTC. As protein: CASSALRLAGVRNEQFF.

In its sample, this clonotype is medium-sized. The chain has TRBV11-1 and TRBJ2-2; D perhaps matches TRBD2 (6 bases). Germline CDR1 reads SGHAT; CDR2 reads FQDESV (reference sequence). Trimming removed 11 bases from V and 0 bases from J, with 13 bases in between. The CDR3 runs to 14 residues. The CDR3 nucleotides read TGTGCCTGGAATGGCGGGGCGAACACCGGGGAGCTGTTTTTT. Its translation is CAWNGGANTGELFF.

This clonotype was counted only a few times. The chain recombines TRBV20-1 with TRBJ2-5; 9 bases fit TRBD2. With 8 bases clipped from V and 1 base from J, the junction kept 11 bases outside the gene matches. Per germline, CDR1 DFQATT and CDR2 SNEGSKA (reference sequence). The CDR3 has 15 residues. The CDR3 region is CSTRGGRALQETQYF. In nucleotides, the CDR3 is TGCAGTACTCGTGGCGGGAGGGCCCTCCAAGAGACCCAGTACTTC.

This clonotype was observed many times. The chain uses TRBV10-3 and TRBJ2-3, with D possibly matching TRBD2 (6 bases). Per the germline V gene, CDR1 is ENHRY and CDR2 is SYGVKD. The V end was cut by 1 base, the J end by 0 bases, with 8 bases between. The CDR3 is 15 residues long. The CDR3 DNA follows: TGTGCCATCAGTGAGTACGCGGGAAGCACAGATACGCAGTATTTT. Its protein is CAISEYAGSTDTQYF.

This clonotype was counted many times. The chain employs TRBV20-1 and TRBJ2-1, with 10 bases aligning to TRBD1. Germline CDR1 and CDR2: DFQATT and SNEGSKA (reference sequence). The CDR3 extends over 18 amino acids. J gave up 2 bases and V 3 bases, and 13 bases lay outside the gene matches. The CDR3 DNA reads TGCAGTGCTAGTAGGACAGGGGGAGCTTCGATCCCCTACAATGAGCAGTTCTTC. It encodes CSASRTGGASIPYNEQFF.

This clonotype occurred many times. V is TRBV2 and J is TRBJ2-5, with D uncertain. V lost 4 bases and J lost 5, with 5 bases in between. CDR1 and CDR2 from the germline V gene are SNHLY and FYNNEI. The CDR3 loop spans 11 amino acids. For the CDR3, the DNA is TGTGCCAGCAGTGTAACGGAGACCCAGTACTTC. It codes for CASSVTETQYF.

This clonotype was seen ten or more times. The V call is TRBV19, the J call TRBJ2-5, with D maybe TRBD2 (6 bases). The CDR3 extends over 13 amino acids. Germline CDR1 LNHDA, CDR2 SQIVND (reference sequence). The ends were cut back, 4 bases at V and 5 bases at J, with 11 bases in the middle. DNA of the CDR3: TGTGCCAGTAGTACGGGGGTAGGGGAGACCCAGTACTTC. This gives the protein CASSTGVGETQYF.

The chain carries TRBV9 and TRBJ2-2, with TRBD1 matching 7 bases. The CDR3 consists of 13 residues. Trimming took 5 bases from V and 6 from J; bases not matched to a gene: 4. The germline CDR1 and CDR2 sequences are SGDLS and YYNGEE. CDR3 nucleotide sequence: TGTGCCAGCAGGAAAACAGGGGCCGGGGAGCTGTTTTTT. Translation gives CASRKTGAGELFF.

In its sample, this clonotype was seen a few times. The chain couples TRBV5-1 to TRBJ1-1; weak D call: TRBD1 (5 bases). Germline CDR1 is SGHRS and CDR2 is YFSETQ. This CDR3 spans 16 amino acids. Trimming pared 6 bases from V and 4 bases from J, leaving 22 bases between. CDR3 DNA sequence: TGCGCCAGCACCCCCTATGAGGGACGGGTGGGCACTGAAGCTTTCTTT. Translated: CASTPYEGRVGTEAFF.

This clonotype occurred many times. The chain couples TRBV20-1 to TRBJ1-1; D perhaps matches TRBD1 (6 bases). The V and J ends lost 2 bases and 10 bases respectively, with 17 bases between them. Germline V gives CDR1 DFQATT, CDR2 SNEGSKA (reference sequence). The CDR3 spans 13 residues. This chain's CDR3 is CSARSPGVSLAFF. DNA of the CDR3: TGCAGTGCTAGATCCCCAGGGGTTTCCCTAGCTTTCTTT.

The chain links TRBV5-1 to TRBJ2-3, with 10 bases aligning to TRBD1. The germline gives CDR1 SGHRS, CDR2 YFSETQ. The CDR3 covers 20 residues. The J segment lost 2 bases and the V segment lost 0 bases, leaving 15 bases of the junction unmatched. The CDR3 spells CASSLAVGTGASGYTDTQYF. The CDR3 DNA reads TGCGCCAGCAGCTTGGCGGTTGGGACAGGGGCTAGCGGTTACACAGATACGCAGTATTTT.

The table lists this clonotype with many counts. V usage is TRBV4-1 and J usage is TRBJ1-1, with D uncertain. Trimming shortened V by 0 bases and J by 5 bases, and 7 bases separated the two germline ends. This CDR3 contains 13 residues. In germline, CDR1 is MGHRA, CDR2 YSYEKL. The CDR3 sequence: CASSQDLRTEAFF. CDR3 sequence (DNA): TGCGCCAGCAGCCAAGATTTGAGGACTGAAGCTTTCTTT.

This clonotype was counted only a few times. This chain connects TRBV29-1 to TRBJ2-3; 10 bases align to TRBD2. The CDR3 is 14 amino acids. V dropped 6 bases and J dropped 2; count of bases not matched to a gene: 5. Germline CDR1 SQVTM, CDR2 ANQGSEA. The CDR3 coding sequence is TGCAGCGTGGTTAGCGGGAGGTACACAGATACGCAGTATTTT. Translated, it gives CSVVSGRYTDTQYF.

This clonotype was picked up many times. The rearrangement joins TRBV2 to TRBJ2-3; 13 bases are a match to TRBD2. With V trimmed by 5 bases and J by 1 base, 6 bases remained unmatched. Germline V gene lookup returns CDR1 SNHLY and CDR2 FYNNEI. The CDR3 is 17 amino acids. DNA for the CDR3: TGTGCCAGCAGTCCTACCGGGACTAGCGGGGGCACAGATACGCAGTATTTT. It translates to CASSPTGTSGGTDTQYF.

At least ten counts were recorded for this clonotype. The chain links TRBV3-1 to TRBJ1-1; TRBD1 matches at 9 bases. CDR3 length: 13 residues. Germline CDR1 and CDR2: LGHDT and YNNKEL (reference sequence). The V segment lost 0 bases and the J segment 11 bases; nucleotides outside the gene matches: 4. CDR3 DNA sequence: TGTGCCAGCAGCCAAGAGACAGGGGGATCGGCTTTCTTT. As protein: CASSQETGGSAFF.

Ten or more counts support this clonotype. The CDR3 DNA reads TGTGCCAGCAGCAACGCAAGAGTCCCGAACCCCTACGAGCAGTACTTC. This translates into CASSNARVPNPYEQYF. The rearrangement uses TRBV27 and TRBJ2-7; D gene uncertain. In germline, CDR1 is MNHEY, CDR2 SMNVEV (reference sequence). This CDR3 contains 16 residues. The germline V and J ends were trimmed by 6 bases and 2 bases, with 20 bases remaining between them.

This clonotype was detected ten times or more. CDR3 sequence (DNA): TGTGCCAGCAGTAGCGGGGGCGGCAATCAGCCCCAGCATTTT. It encodes CASSSGGGNQPQHF. V gene TRBV12-3 or TRBV12-4 combines with J gene TRBJ1-5; a weak D match, TRBD1 (6 bases). This CDR3 is 14 amino acids long. Between the trimmed V and J ends, which lost 5 bases and 2 bases, there was a span of 10 bases.

There are many counts of this clonotype. The chain combines TRBV30 with TRBJ2-5; D perhaps matches TRBD2 (5 bases). Germline values: CDR1 GTSNPN, CDR2 SVGIG (reference sequence). The germline V and J ends were trimmed by 5 bases and 5 bases, with 12 bases remaining between them. The CDR3 totals 12 residues. The CDR3 loop is CAWSGLKETQYF. Written as DNA, the CDR3 is TGTGCCTGGTCCGGACTTAAGGAGACCCAGTACTTC.

This clonotype appeared many times. V and J are TRBV4-2 and TRBJ1-2; 7 bases agree with TRBD1. CDR1 is LGHNA and CDR2 is YNFKEQ in the germline V gene. Trimming cost V 2 bases and J 0 bases; bases outside gene matches: 9. The length of the CDR3 is 17 residues. CDR3 in amino acids: CASSQPMTGLANYGYTF. CDR3 DNA sequence: TGTGCCAGCAGCCAACCAATGACAGGGTTGGCTAACTATGGCTACACCTTC.

This clonotype came up many times. The chain recombines TRBV11-1 with TRBJ2-7; TRBD2 matches at 7 bases. Looked up from germline, CDR1 is SGHAT and CDR2 is FQDESV (reference sequence). The CDR3 totals 15 residues. The V gene end was trimmed by 1 base and the J gene end by 0 bases; junction bases not matched to a gene: 3. In nucleotides, the CDR3 is TGTGCCAGCAGCTTAGTGCGGGGGAGCTCCTACGAGCAGTACTTC. This codes for CASSLVRGSSYEQYF.

The chain recombines TRBV20-1 with TRBJ2-3; D unclear. The CDR3 spans 15 residues. V shed 3 bases and J shed 0 bases, with 13 bases lying between them. CDR1 is DFQATT and CDR2 is SNEGSKA in the germline V gene (reference sequence). CDR3 nucleotide sequence: TGCAGTGCTAGCCTACGGCGGATTAGCACAGATACGCAGTATTTT. This gives the protein CSASLRRISTDTQYF.

This clonotype was recorded many times. This chain joins TRBV18 and TRBJ1-5; D call uncertain. The germline CDR1 and CDR2 sequences are KGHSH and LQKENI. This CDR3 has 16 residues. V lost 2 bases and J lost 2, with 13 bases in between. CDR3 DNA: TGTGCCAGCTCACCAGGGGATGGTTATGGCAATCAGCCCCAGCATTTT. Its translation: CASSPGDGYGNQPQHF. Variable domain in full (rest from reference TRBV18 and TRBJ1-5): NAGVMQNPRHLVRRRGQEARLRCSPMKGHSHVYWYRQLPEEGLKFMVYLQKENIIDESGMPKERFSAEFPKEGPSILRIQQVVRGDSAAYFCASSPGDGYGNQPQHFGDGTRLSIL.

The sample holds many counts of this clonotype. This CDR3 reads CASRTGERNGYTF. CDR3 DNA: TGTGCCAGCAGGACAGGGGAGAGAAATGGCTACACCTTC. The chain employs TRBV6-1 and TRBJ1-2; 8 bases are a match to TRBD1. Looked up from germline, CDR1 is MNHNS and CDR2 is SASEGT. The CDR3 is 13 amino acids. With 6 bases clipped from V and 6 bases from J, the junction kept 6 bases outside the gene matches.